Shown below are 21 T cell receptor beta chains from a single sample sequenced in a study of T cells in Graves' hyperthyroidism and ophthalmopathy. The CDR3 regions of TCR beta were amplified from RNA transcripts. The HTBI primer set was used in a first-round RT-PCR of the TCR CDR3. TCRdb redid the calling of the multiplex PCR reads with MiXCR, one entry per CDR3 protein. The data hold approximately 400,000 distinct CDR3 sequences, with about 15% observed a single time. Input material: blood. The receptors originated from a woman in her late teens or twenties with Graves' hyperthyroidism.

This clonotype was seen many times. The chain has TRBV12-3 or TRBV12-4 and TRBJ2-1; TRBD1 matches 7 bases. This CDR3 contains 16 residues. Trimming removed 2 bases from V and 1 base from J; junction bases left unmatched: 5. For the CDR3, the DNA is TGTGCCAGCAGTTTAATGACAGGGATTTCCTACAATGAGCAGTTCTTC. It translates to CASSLMTGISYNEQFF.

This clonotype was counted ten times or more. This chain links TRBV5-6 with TRBJ2-1, with no clear D. The V gene's germline CDR1 is SGHDT and CDR2 YYEEEE. Trimming took 0 bases from V and 0 from J, leaving 7 bases between them. The CDR3 consists of 15 residues. In nucleotides, the CDR3 is TGTGCCAGCAGCTTGGACCTGAGCTCCTACAATGAGCAGTTCTTC. Encoded protein: CASSLDLSSYNEQFF. Variable domain in full (rest from reference TRBV5-6 and TRBJ2-1): DAGVTQSPTHLIKTRGQQVTLRCSPKSGHDTVSWYQQALGQGPQFIFQYYEEEERQRGNFPDRFSGHQFPNYSSELNVNALLLGDSALYLCASSLDLSSYNEQFFGPGTRLTVL.

V usage is TRBV20-1 and J usage is TRBJ2-1; 9 bases line up with TRBD2. CDR3 length equals 15 residues. Germline CDR1 reads DFQATT; CDR2 reads SNEGSKA (reference sequence). With V trimmed by 7 bases and J by 4 bases, 11 bases remained unmatched. CDR3 nucleotide sequence: TGCAGTGATCAAGCGGGAGGAACGACATACAATGAGCAGTTCTTC. Translating gives CSDQAGGTTYNEQFF.

A few counts support this clonotype. The chain couples TRBV6-4 to TRBJ1-2; D is undetermined. V gave up 8 bases and J gave up 5 bases, with 3 bases separating them. Germline V gene data show CDR1 as MRHNA and CDR2 as SNTAGT. The CDR3 has 9 residues. The CDR3, as DNA: TGTGCCAGCCTTTATGGCTACACCTTC. This codes for CASLYGYTF.

The V and J genes are TRBV2 and TRBJ2-5; TRBD1 agrees at 7 bases. This CDR3 region has 13 residues. V dropped 9 bases and J dropped 4; count of bases not matched to a gene: 8. The V gene's germline CDR1 is SNHLY and CDR2 FYNNEI. CDR3 nucleotide sequence: TGTGCCAGTATTCCCGGGACAGTAGAGACCCAGTACTTC. Translation gives CASIPGTVETQYF.

At least ten counts were recorded for this clonotype. The chain recombines TRBV2 with TRBJ2-4, with D uncertain. V lost 3 bases and J lost 7, with 16 bases in between. Germline V CDR1 and CDR2: SNHLY, FYNNEI. The CDR3 loop spans 15 amino acids. As DNA, the CDR3 is TGTGCCAGCAGTGAGACAAGGACCCCGGGCAACATTCAGTACTTC. As protein: CASSETRTPGNIQYF.

There are a few counts of this clonotype. This sequence joins TRBV15 and TRBJ1-2; 7 positions match TRBD1. Germline CDR1 and CDR2: LNHNV and YYDKDF (reference sequence). The ends lost 0 bases at V and 4 bases at J; junction bases unmatched: 2. The CDR3 sequence is 14 residues long. CDR3 loop: CATSRERTGYGYTF. CDR3 coding DNA: TGTGCCACCAGCAGAGAACGGACAGGCTATGGCTACACCTTC.

This clonotype was seen many times. This chain links TRBV20-1 with TRBJ2-1; TRBD2 matches at 8 bases. The CDR3 totals 15 residues. Looked up from germline, CDR1 is DFQATT and CDR2 is SNEGSKA (reference sequence). Trimming took 6 bases from V and 3 from J; bases not matched to a gene: 10. Here the CDR3 reads CSAPNSGTGYNEQFF. The CDR3 coding sequence is TGCAGTGCGCCAAATAGCGGGACGGGCTACAATGAGCAGTTCTTC.

The sample holds many counts of this clonotype. This sequence joins TRBV7-9 and TRBJ2-7; no definite D call. V lost 5 bases, J lost 1 base, and 6 bases lay in between. Germline V gene data show CDR1 as SEHNR and CDR2 as FQNEAQ (reference sequence). The CDR3 runs 12 residues. The CDR3 DNA reads TGTGCCAGCAGCCACGCTTCCTACGAGCAGTACTTC. The encoded protein is CASSHASYEQYF.

In this sample, this clonotype turned up many times. V and J are TRBV28 and TRBJ2-7, with D perhaps TRBD1 or TRBD2 (6 bases each). The CDR3 is 12 residues long. CDR1 and CDR2 (germline): MDHEN, SYDVKM. With 9 bases removed from V and 2 bases from J, the gap between germline ends came to 11 bases. The CDR3 coding sequence is TGTGCCAGTAGGGGGGTGGCCTACGAGCAGTACTTC. Translation: CASRGVAYEQYF. Full variable domain (missing parts from reference TRBV28 and TRBJ2-7): DVKVTQSSRYLVKRTGEKVFLECVQDMDHENMFWYRQDPGLGLRLIYFSYDVKMKEKGDIPEGYSVSREKKERFSLILESASTNQTSMYLCASRGVAYEQYFGPGTRLTVT.

This clonotype was seen a handful of times. This rearrangement joins TRBV3-1 to TRBJ2-7; TRBD2 matches 9 bases. The CDR3 covers 15 residues. Germline assignment: CDR1 LGHDT and CDR2 YNNKEL (reference sequence). V lost 4 bases, J lost 2 bases, and 6 bases stayed unmatched. CDR3 in DNA: TGTGCCAGCAGCCCACTGGGCGGGGGGGCCTACGAGCAGTACTTC. Protein: CASSPLGGGAYEQYF.

This clonotype has a count of ten or more. The rearrangement links TRBV27 to TRBJ1-1; TRBD1 is a possible D gene (5 bases). V was trimmed by 5 bases and J by 3 bases, leaving 22 bases between them. This CDR3 contains 17 residues. Germline assignment: CDR1 MNHEY and CDR2 SMNVEV (reference sequence). The chain's CDR3 is CASSPKSGRGRYTEAFF. In DNA, the CDR3 is TGTGCCAGCAGTCCAAAATCCGGCCGGGGGAGGTACACTGAAGCTTTCTTT.

This clonotype occurred a few times. The genes are TRBV15 and TRBJ2-7; 12 bases match TRBD1. Germline trimming cut 0 bases from V and 7 bases from J; bases unmatched to any gene: 4. Germline assignment: CDR1 LNHNV and CDR2 YYDKDF (reference sequence). CDR3 length equals 15 residues. CDR3 bases: TGTGCCACCAGCAGAGATTGGGACAGGGGGCGGGAGCAGTACTTC. It codes for CATSRDWDRGREQYF. The whole variable domain, remainder taken from reference TRBV15 and TRBJ2-7, is DAMVIQNPRYQVTQFGKPVTLSCSQTLNHNVMYWYQQKSSQAPKLLFHYYDKDFNNEADTPDNFQSRRPNTSFCFLDIRSPGLGDTAMYLCATSRDWDRGREQYFGPGTRLTVT.

The J gene is TRBJ1-5, the V gene TRBV6-2 or TRBV6-3; unclear D gene. This CDR3 region has 12 residues. V shed 5 bases and J shed 11 bases, with 13 bases lying between them. Germline lookup yields CDR1 MNHEY and CDR2 SVGEGT. CDR3 amino acids: CASSTLVGTQHF. CDR3 coding DNA: TGTGCCAGCAGTACCCTTGTGGGGACCCAGCATTTT.

The gene calls are TRBV11-2 and TRBJ2-5, with D perhaps TRBD1 (6 bases). The germline V gene has CDR1 SGHAT and CDR2 FQNNGV. This CDR3 comprises 15 residues. Deletions cut 4 bases from V and 3 bases from J, with 15 bases between. The CDR3 loop reads CASSSRTGKEETQYF. The CDR3 coding sequence is TGTGCCAGCAGCTCCAGAACAGGGAAGGAAGAGACCCAGTACTTC.

This clonotype has at least ten counts. This sequence joins TRBV27 and TRBJ2-1; TRBD1 is a possible D gene (7 bases). The length of the CDR3 is 16 residues. V dropped 3 bases and J dropped 8 bases, with 20 bases sitting between them. Germline V gene lookup returns CDR1 MNHEY and CDR2 SMNVEV (reference sequence). CDR3 sequence: CASSFSQGGNLDEQFF. In DNA form, the CDR3 reads TGTGCCAGCAGTTTTAGTCAGGGGGGAAATCTAGATGAGCAGTTCTTC.

The rearrangement links TRBV12-3 or TRBV12-4 to TRBJ2-6; D not resolved. Trimming left V 6 bases short and J 0 bases short, with 6 bases between. The CDR3 totals 14 residues. This chain's CDR3 is CASSRNSGANVLTF. The CDR3 coding sequence is TGTGCCAGCAGCCGTAACTCTGGGGCCAACGTCCTGACTTTC.

In this sample, this clonotype turned up many times. The V call is TRBV7-8, the J call TRBJ1-1; the D is unclear. This CDR3 is 12 amino acids long. V was shortened by 5 bases and J by 7 bases, with 11 bases between the two germline ends. Germline CDR1 and CDR2: SGHVS and FQNEAQ. As DNA, the CDR3 is TGTGCCAGCAGCATCACGGGAGATGAAGCTTTCTTT. It is translated as CASSITGDEAFF.

The chain has TRBV7-9 and TRBJ1-1; the match to TRBD1 covers 10 bases. This CDR3 region has 16 residues. J was trimmed by 4 bases and V by 5 bases; bases with no gene match: 10. Germline CDR1 is SEHNR and CDR2 is FQNEAQ (reference sequence). CDR3 nucleotides: TGTGCCAGCAGCCACTTCCCGGGACAGGGGAGCACTGAAGCTTTCTTT. Translated, it gives CASSHFPGQGSTEAFF.

This rearrangement joins TRBV6-2 or TRBV6-3 to TRBJ1-2; D possibly corresponds to TRBD1 (5 bases). This CDR3 is built from 11 residues. V gave up 6 bases and J gave up 4 bases, with 6 bases separating them. Per germline, CDR1 MNHEY and CDR2 SVGEGT. DNA for the CDR3: TGTGCCAGCAGACAGGTCTATGGCTACACCTTC. Residues: CASRQVYGYTF.

This clonotype was found a few times. The CDR3 reads CASSQLAGGPDEQYF. DNA of the CDR3: TGTGCCAGCAGCCAACTAGCGGGAGGGCCGGATGAGCAGTACTTC. The chain carries TRBV7-9 and TRBJ2-7, with 13 bases that match TRBD2. Losses at the gene ends were 5 bases for V and 7 bases for J; bases not matched to a gene: 8. This CDR3 is built from 15 residues. Germline CDR1 and CDR2: SEHNR and FQNEAQ (reference sequence).